These 14 T cell receptor beta chains came from one sample sequenced in a study of OX40 agonist ivuxolimab in advanced cancers. Library preparation employed the immunoSEQ multiplex PCR assay. Here the immuneACCESS table is served through TCRdb, limited to in-frame sequences with V and J called. Missing clones are a known gap in these copies; in checked studies unresolved V genes cover under half, and the rest lacks a known reason. Within this sample are approximately 23,000 clones, with 84% of them counted one time only. The ten largest account for more than 50% of the sample. Source: CD4+ or CD8+ T cells sorted from blood, taken in a trial of the OX40 agonist ivuxolimab. The receptors come from an adult with an advanced solid tumor such as melanoma, head and neck, liver or kidney cancer.

The V and J genes are TRBV14 and TRBJ2-5; perhaps TRBD1 as D (6 bases). The DNA end favors TRBJ2-7, so the J call may be wrong. CDR3 length: 17 amino acids. Germline V gene data show CDR1 as SGHDN and CDR2 as FVKESK. CDR3 amino acids: CASSQDTQGRISYEQYF. In DNA, the CDR3 is TGTGCCAGCAGCCAAGACACGCAGGGGCGAATCTCCTACGAGCAGTACTTC.

The rearrangement links TRBV11-2 to TRBJ1-4; D unresolved. The V gene's germline CDR1 is SGHAT and CDR2 FQNNGV. Trimming cost V 2 bases and J 7 bases, with 8 bases left between them. This CDR3 has 13 residues. The CDR3 loop is CASSLIAGEKLFF. The CDR3 DNA follows: TGTGCCAGCAGCTTAATCGCGGGTGAAAAACTGTTTTTT.

The gene calls are TRBV7-9 and TRBJ2-4, with TRBD1 as a possible D gene (6 bases). The CDR3 loop spans 15 amino acids. Trimming pared 3 bases from V and 8 bases from J, leaving 17 bases between. The germline gives CDR1 SEHNR, CDR2 FQNEAQ (reference sequence). CDR3 in amino acids: CASSFPGVGMDIQYF. CDR3 sequence (DNA): TGTGCCAGCAGCTTTCCAGGGGTGGGTATGGACATTCAGTACTTC. The complete variable domain, with remaining parts taken from reference TRBV7-9 and TRBJ2-4, reads DTGVSQNPRHKITKRGQNVTFRCDPISEHNRLYWYRQTLGQGPEFLTYFQNEAQLEKSRLLSDRFSAERPKGSFSTLEIQRTEQGDSAMYLCASSFPGVGMDIQYFGAGTRLSVL.

The CDR3 protein is CASSRRGARFSYEQYF. CDR3 bases: TGTGCCAGCAGTCGGAGAGGGGCGCGTTTCTCCTACGAGCAGTACTTC. V and J are TRBV7-2 and TRBJ2-7, with D perhaps assigned TRBD1 or TRBD2 (5 bases each). CDR3 length: 16 amino acids. Per the germline V gene, CDR1 is SGHTA and CDR2 is FQGNSA. V shed 6 bases and J shed 0 bases, with 18 bases lying between them.

The sample holds a few counts of this clone. V and J are TRBV7-9 and TRBJ2-2; D assignment may be TRBD1 or TRBD2 (5 bases each). CDR1 and CDR2 from the germline V gene are SEHNR and FQNEAQ (reference sequence). V lost 3 bases to trimming and J lost 8 bases, with 13 bases between them. This CDR3 is built from 14 residues. The CDR3 sequence: CASSFRGRTGELFF. In DNA, the CDR3 is TGTGCCAGCAGCTTTAGGGGACGGACAGGGGAGCTGTTTTTT.

The rearrangement links TRBV28 to TRBJ2-1; D not resolved. Germline V gives CDR1 MDHEN, CDR2 SYDVKM. This CDR3 has 17 residues. The V and J ends lost 5 bases and 3 bases respectively, with 20 bases between them. The CDR3 DNA sequence: TGTGCCAGCAGTAACCCCCGCACAGAAGAAAACTACAATGAGCAGTTCTTC. It codes for CASSNPRTEENYNEQFF.

This clone was seen a few times. The V gene is TRBV28, the J gene TRBJ2-7; 8 bases agree with TRBD2. V lost 2 bases, J lost 4 bases, and 10 bases stayed unmatched. This CDR3 is 16 amino acids long. Germline V CDR1 and CDR2: MDHEN, SYDVKM. The CDR3 sequence is CASSLEYLAGMYEQYF. The CDR3, as DNA: TGTGCCAGCAGTTTAGAATATTTAGCGGGGATGTACGAGCAGTACTTC. The full variable domain, with the rest looked up from reference TRBV28 and TRBJ2-7, is DVKVTQSSRYLVKRTGEKVFLECVQDMDHENMFWYRQDPGLGLRLIYFSYDVKMKEKGDIPEGYSVSREKKERFSLILESASTNQTSMYLCASSLEYLAGMYEQYFGPGTRLTVT.

The rearrangement links TRBV7-2 to TRBJ1-5; D is ambiguous. Trimming cost V 2 bases and J 3 bases, with 11 bases left between them. The CDR3 runs 15 residues. The V gene's germline CDR1 is SGHTA and CDR2 FQGNSA. The CDR3 reads CASSLIGSDNQPQHF. The CDR3 bases are TGTGCCAGCAGCTTAATTGGGTCAGACAATCAGCCCCAGCATTTT.

This clone has a handful of counts. The rearrangement links TRBV11-1 to TRBJ2-7; D possibly corresponds to TRBD2 (5 bases). Germline V gene sequence: CDR1 SGHAT, CDR2 FQDESV (reference sequence). The germline V and J ends were trimmed by 5 bases and 2 bases, with 13 bases remaining between them. The CDR3 runs to 14 residues. DNA for the CDR3: TGTGCCAGCAGCCCGCACGCGGGTACCTACGAGCAGTACTTC. It yields the protein CASSPHAGTYEQYF. Together with reference TRBV11-1 and TRBJ2-7, the CDR3 gives the full variable domain: EAEVAQSPRYKITEKSQAVAFWCDPISGHATLYWYRQILGQGPELLVQFQDESVVDDSQLPKDRFSAERLKGVDSTLKIQPAELGDSAMYLCASSPHAGTYEQYFGPGTRLTVT.

The J gene is TRBJ2-2, the V gene TRBV7-9, with D perhaps TRBD2 (7 bases). Trimming cost V 2 bases and J 4 bases, with 11 bases left between them. This CDR3 is built from 15 residues. CDR1 is SEHNR and CDR2 is FQNEAQ in the germline V gene (reference sequence). The CDR3 reads CASSLSGGRTGELFF. The CDR3 DNA reads as TGTGCCAGCAGCTTATCCGGGGGGCGCACCGGGGAGCTGTTTTTT.

This chain joins TRBV27 and TRBJ2-3; TRBD2 might be the D (7 bases). The V gene's germline CDR1 is MNHEY and CDR2 SMNVEV (reference sequence). The V end lost 4 bases, the J end lost 1 base, and 21 bases lay between the germline ends. The CDR3 totals 18 residues. The CDR3 coding sequence is TGTGCCAGCAGTTCCCATTCTGTGCTGGGGGGGCGCACAGATACGCAGTATTTT. Translating it yields CASSSHSVLGGRTDTQYF.

The J gene is TRBJ2-7, the V gene TRBV14; perhaps TRBD2 as D (5 bases). This CDR3 is 16 amino acids long. The germline V gene encodes CDR1 SGHDN and CDR2 FVKESK. Trimming removed 2 bases at V and 1 base at J, with 15 bases between. CDR3 in amino acids: CASSQLGLTPSYEQYF. The DNA of the CDR3 is TGTGCCAGCAGCCAATTAGGACTCACTCCTTCCTACGAGCAGTACTTC. The full variable domain, rest sourced from reference TRBV14 and TRBJ2-7, is EAGVTQFPSHSVIEKGQTVTLRCDPISGHDNLYWYRRVMGKEIKFLLHFVKESKQDESGMPNNRFLAERTGGTYSTLKVQPAELEDSGVYFCASSQLGLTPSYEQYFGPGTRLTVT.

The chain combines TRBV11-2 with TRBJ2-1; weak D call: TRBD2 (6 bases). This CDR3 has 15 residues. CDR1 is SGHAT and CDR2 is FQNNGV in the germline V gene. The ends were cut back, 4 bases at V and 2 bases at J, with 12 bases in the middle. The CDR3 DNA reads as TGTGCCAGCAGCTCACCGGGACTGACCTACAATGAGCAGTTCTTC. Translation gives CASSSPGLTYNEQFF.

This clone was seen a handful of times. The chain has TRBV7-2 and TRBJ2-1; 8 positions agree with TRBD1. Trimming removed 1 base from V and 10 bases from J; junction bases left unmatched: 3. The CDR3 has 13 amino acids. Looked up from germline, CDR1 is SGHTA and CDR2 is FQGNSA. In nucleotides, the CDR3 is TGTGCCAGCAGCTTAGGGGGACAGGTGGAGCAGTTCTTC. Its translation is CASSLGGQVEQFF.